These 8 T cell receptor beta chains were sequenced from one sample in a study of blood T cells in healthy people across ages. A second PCR of 7 to 11 cycles used a sample-barcoded 5' primer and a J-beta primer mix. TCRdb ran MiXCR on the 5' RACE reads and lists one entry per CDR3 protein. The sample has approximately 800,000 distinct CDR3 sequences, 25% seen once. Separately, the same data were catalogued under a study of T cells of mothers and their children.

Sequencing input: blood. The receptor source for this set is a boy under 18 in good health.

The chain recombines TRBV12-3 or TRBV12-4 with TRBJ2-5; 10 bases map to TRBD1. The CDR3 is made up of 16 amino acids. With V trimmed by 2 bases and J by 5 bases, 8 bases remained unmatched. The CDR3 nucleotides are TGTGCCAGCAGTTTATTCCAGACAGGGGGCGCTGAGACCCAGTACTTC. Encoded protein: CASSLFQTGGAETQYF.

This clonotype was detected a few times. The J gene is TRBJ2-1, the V gene TRBV3-1; TRBD2 is a possible D gene (6 bases). The length of the CDR3 is 17 residues. Germline CDR1 reads LGHDT; CDR2 reads YNNKEL (reference sequence). Trimming shortened V by 3 bases and J by 3 bases, and 18 bases separated the two germline ends. This CDR3 is CASSHASVGEDYNEQFF. CDR3 coding DNA: TGTGCCAGCAGCCACGCGTCCGTGGGGGAGGACTACAATGAGCAGTTCTTC.

This sequence joins TRBV11-2 and TRBJ2-5, with TRBD2 matching 7 bases. The J segment lost 1 base and the V segment lost 7 bases, leaving 6 bases of the junction unmatched. The CDR3 sequence is 14 residues long. Germline CDR1 SGHAT, CDR2 FQNNGV. The DNA of the CDR3 is TGTGCCAGCACCAAAGCGGGATTCCAAGAGACCCAGTACTTC. Its translation is CASTKAGFQETQYF.

V usage is TRBV2 and J usage is TRBJ1-2; perhaps TRBD1 as D (5 bases). Trimming took 6 bases from V and 8 from J, leaving 16 bases between them. CDR1 and CDR2 from the germline V gene are SNHLY and FYNNEI. This CDR3 contains 13 residues. CDR3 amino acids: CASRILRGGGYTF. In DNA, the CDR3 is TGTGCCAGCAGAATTCTAAGGGGTGGCGGCTACACCTTC.

The rearrangement links TRBV6-2 or TRBV6-3 to TRBJ1-5; D remains ambiguous. V was trimmed by 6 bases and J by 6 bases, leaving 9 bases between them. This CDR3 is 12 amino acids long. Germline CDR1 and CDR2: MNHEY and SVGEGT. In nucleotides, the CDR3 is TGTGCCAGCAGCACAACGGCTCAGCCCCAGCATTTT. Residues: CASSTTAQPQHF.

The genes are TRBV28 and TRBJ1-5, with 9 bases identical to TRBD1. The CDR3 covers 18 residues. Germline V CDR1 and CDR2: MDHEN, SYDVKM. V dropped 9 bases and J dropped 0; count of bases not matched to a gene: 15. The CDR3 DNA reads as TGTGCCAGTCCCCCTGCGGGGACAGGGAAATATAGCAATCAGCCCCAGCATTTT. Translating it yields CASPPAGTGKYSNQPQHF.

This clonotype was detected ten times or more. The V call is TRBV7-8, the J call TRBJ2-3; D may match TRBD1 or TRBD2 (7 bases each). The CDR3 is 16 residues long. Trimming pared 5 bases from V and 3 bases from J, leaving 18 bases between. Germline V gives CDR1 SGHVS, CDR2 FQNEAQ. The CDR3 loop is CASSPTSGGETDTQYF. The CDR3 DNA reads as TGTGCCAGCAGCCCCACGTCAGGGGGGGAGACAGATACGCAGTATTTT.

This clonotype appeared a few times. This chain uses TRBV2 with TRBJ2-4; 8 positions match TRBD1. The germline gives CDR1 SNHLY, CDR2 FYNNEI. The CDR3 spans 17 residues. V shed 6 bases, J shed 2 bases, and the junction held 12 bases outside the gene matches. CDR3 DNA sequence: TGTGCCAGCAGGCCTAGGACAGGGATTACCCCCAAAAACATTCAGTACTTC. It codes for CASRPRTGITPKNIQYF. Full variable domain (remainder filled in from reference TRBV2 and TRBJ2-4): EPEVTQTPSHQVTQMGQEVILRCVPISNHLYFYWYRQILGQKVEFLVSFYNNEISEKSEIFDDQFSVERPDGSNFTLKIRSTKLEDSAMYFCASRPRTGITPKNIQYFGAGTRLSVL.